This T cell receptor (beta chain) was observed in a study of T cell responses to AZD1222 COVID-19 vaccine. Study-wide findings and caveats: At 160-218 and 743-854, vaccine-associated CD4 TCRs were dominant, and they spanned spike. Donors were mostly white British, more females; clonal diversity possibly underestimated. Spike-specific TCR breadth rose after two AZD1222 doses, and depth rose as well. Just a handful of people given AZD1222 tested seropositive at baseline.

TCRdb keeps only in-frame clones here, not all; method: immunoSEQ multiplex PCR. The sample has 65,000 to 80,000 clones; approximately 90% are singletons. Comment on this clone: Its matching antigen is unknown.

The TCR was taken from an adult in good health. Material: peripheral blood, obtained on day 0 of MenACWY control vaccination.

CDR3 in amino acids: CASSQPRAGNEKLFF. The CDR3 DNA reads as TGTGCCAGCAGCCAACCGCGGGCCGGGAATGAAAAACTGTTTTTT. The rearrangement links TRBV3-1 (or the pseudogene TRBV3-2) to TRBJ1-4; D call uncertain. V dropped 2 bases and J dropped 5 bases, with 12 bases sitting between them. Germline V gives CDR1 LGHDT, CDR2 YNNKEL (reference sequence). CDR3 length: 15 residues.